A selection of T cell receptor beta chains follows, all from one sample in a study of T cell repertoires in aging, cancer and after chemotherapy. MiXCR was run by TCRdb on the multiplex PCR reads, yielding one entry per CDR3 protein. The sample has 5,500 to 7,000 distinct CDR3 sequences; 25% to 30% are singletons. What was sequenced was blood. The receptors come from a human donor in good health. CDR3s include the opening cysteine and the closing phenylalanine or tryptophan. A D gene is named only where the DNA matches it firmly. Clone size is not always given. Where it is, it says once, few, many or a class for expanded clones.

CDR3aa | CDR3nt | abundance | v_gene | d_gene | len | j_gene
CASSPQHATNEKLFF | TGTGCCAGCAGCCCTCAGCATGCAACTAATGAAAAACTGTTTTTT | few | TRBV27 | NA | 15 | TRBJ1-4
CASSRDGSSGNTIYF | TGTGCCAGCTCCAGGGACGGCTCCTCTGGAAACACCATATATTTT | NA | TRBV6-2/TRBV6-3 | NA | 15 | TRBJ1-3
CASSDTVGETQYF | TGTGCCAGCAGTGACACGGTGGGAGAGACCCAGTACTTC | NA | TRBV6-4 | NA | 13 | TRBJ2-5
CASSNPGQGAKNIQYF | TGTGCCAGTAGCAATCCGGGACAGGGGGCCAAAAACATTCAGTACTTC | few | TRBV19 | TRBD1 | 16 | TRBJ2-4
CASSFRENTEAFF | TGCGCCAGCAGCTTTCGGGAGAACACTGAAGCTTTCTTT | few | TRBV5-1 | NA | 13 | TRBJ1-1
CASHGILAAIGTDTQYF | TGTGCCAGCCATGGGATACTAGCAGCCATCGGCACAGATACGCAGTATTTT | NA | TRBV12-3/TRBV12-4 | NA | 17 | TRBJ2-3
CASSPSPSGRAEQFF | TGTGCCAGCAGTCCGTCACCTAGCGGGAGGGCTGAGCAGTTCTTC | medium-sized | TRBV6-5 | TRBD2 | 15 | TRBJ2-1
CASSNDGGRAGANVLTF | TGCGCCAGCAGCAACGATGGGGGACGAGCTGGGGCCAACGTCCTGACTTTC | NA | TRBV5-1 | NA | 17 | TRBJ2-6
CASSSTGETQYF | TGCGCCAGCAGCTCGACAGGAGAGACCCAGTACTTC | NA | TRBV5-1 | NA | 12 | TRBJ2-5
CASSQGGLAGALLSTDTQYF | TGCGCCAGCAGCCAAGGGGGACTAGCGGGGGCCTTACTTAGCACAGATACGCAGTATTTT | NA | TRBV4-3 | TRBD2 | 20 | TRBJ2-3
CASSYNPGTPGETQYF | TGTGCCAGCAGTTACAACCCCGGGACCCCAGGAGAGACCCAGTACTTC | few | TRBV6-5 | NA | 16 | TRBJ2-5
CASREEAIGYEKLFF | TGTGCCAGCAGGGAAGAAGCAATCGGATATGAAAAACTGTTTTTT | NA | TRBV12-3/TRBV12-4 | NA | 15 | TRBJ1-4
CASSPTRGRANYGYTF | TGTGCCAGCAGTCCCACCAGGGGGAGAGCTAACTATGGCTACACCTTC | few | TRBV12-3/TRBV12-4 | TRBD1 | 16 | TRBJ1-2
CSAWGQEETQYF | TGCAGCGCCTGGGGACAGGAAGAGACCCAGTACTTC | medium-sized | TRBV29-1 | TRBD1 | 12 | TRBJ2-5
CATGGPQNSPLHF | TGTGCCACCGGGGGGCCTCAAAATTCACCCCTCCACTTT | few | TRBV24-1 | NA | 13 | TRBJ1-6
CSASVQDYEQYF | TGCAGTGCTAGCGTACAGGACTACGAGCAGTACTTC | NA | TRBV20-1 | NA | 12 | TRBJ2-7
CASSPWTAANTGELFF | TGTGCCAGCAGTCCCTGGACAGCAGCGAACACCGGGGAGCTGTTTTTT | NA | TRBV6-6 | NA | 16 | TRBJ2-2
CASSLAWPRTGELFF | TGTGCCAGCAGCTTGGCGTGGCCTCGCACCGGGGAGCTGTTTTTT | few | TRBV5-4 | NA | 15 | TRBJ2-2
CASRLTSGGLLVSTDTQYF | TGTGCCAGCAGGTTGACTAGCGGGGGGCTATTGGTTAGCACAGATACGCAGTATTTT | NA | TRBV12-3/TRBV12-4 | TRBD2 | 19 | TRBJ2-3
CASSIAAGGGDEQFF | TGTGCCAGTAGTATAGCGGCGGGGGGAGGAGATGAGCAGTTCTTC | medium-sized | TRBV19 | TRBD2 | 15 | TRBJ2-1
CASSEGRGRPVEDYGYTF | TGTGCCAGCAGTGAAGGCAGGGGGCGCCCAGTCGAGGACTATGGCTACACCTTC | NA | TRBV6-1 | TRBD1 | 18 | TRBJ1-2
CASQQGVHEQYF | TGTGCCAGTCAGCAGGGCGTCCACGAGCAGTACTTC | medium-sized | TRBV19 | NA | 12 | TRBJ2-7
CASSLVEREINEQFF | TGTGCCAGCAGCTTAGTGGAGCGGGAGATCAATGAGCAGTTCTTC | NA | TRBV11-2 | TRBD2 | 15 | TRBJ2-1
CASSPSDRTTTDTQYF | TGTGCCAGCAGCCCTTCCGACAGGACAACCACAGATACGCAGTATTTT | NA | TRBV7-2 | NA | 16 | TRBJ2-3